Reported below is one TCR beta chain. Its binding antigen is unknown. Base qualities are not provided; no much larger clone lies one nucleotide away. The CDR3 contains 13 residues, cysteine and phenylalanine counted. CDR3 DNA is the only sequence kept; it has 39 bases, read in frame from the first base. V loses 1 base, J loses 1 base, and the germline ends lie 4 bases apart. CDR1 SGHDN and CDR2 FVKESK were looked up in the germline V gene. At one collaborating source in Seattle, patients were enrolled during active infection and were followed longitudinally through the course of disease. Whole blood was collected in K2EDTA tubes by collaborating institutions according to the institutions' own protocols. For TCRbeta analysis, collaborator samples were shipped as frozen whole blood, as isolated PBMCs, or as DNA extracted from either sample type. This record belongs to a study of blood T cell repertoires in COVID-19 (dated by TCRdb to 2018 to 2021). In terms of the full investigation: Collaborator samples came from the United States, Italy and Spain and covered acute and convalescent phases of COVID-19. The material from the prospective study consisted of cDNA or gDNA derived from T cells, B-cell-depleted T cells, or PBMCs. Deeply sampled blood TCRbeta repertoires from subjects exposed to, actively infected with, or recovered from COVID-19 were included in the dataset. A freely available public database, intended as a resource for researchers studying the immune response to SARS-CoV-2, is where the repertoires were released. Samples came from the ongoing ImmuneRACE study (first 160 participants) plus 1,254 subjects from 6 global collaborators. A de-identified subject ID, COVID-19 status, age in years and sex were almost always included in the sample metadata. Where available, HLA class I and class II types were obtained from metadata supplied by the sample provider rather than from assay-based typing. What the research found in general, with its limitations: The amount of clinical and demographic metadata varied by source and participant and was provided uncurated.

TCRbeta CDR3 regions were amplified from genomic DNA using the immunoSEQ Assay, a bias-controlled multiplex PCR. The published analysis was carried out like this. The number of nucleated cells in each sample was estimated by amplification of reference gene primers within the assay. To quantify the absolute abundance of each unique TCRbeta CDR3 rearrangement, sequence reads were collapsed and filtered. For each sample, productive Simpson clonality was calculated as the square root of Simpson's diversity index across productive rearrangements. The source is immuneACCESS, and TCRdb retained only in-frame sequences with V and J called. Part of the clones is not carried over; for the studies checked, unresolved V genes explain less than half of this, and the remainder is unexplained. D and trimming were read from the DNA, whereas the V and J calls and clone size are those reported in that table. Within this sample are 80,000 to 90,000 clones, with about 85% of them counted one time only. Approximately 3% of the sample rests with the top ten.

This chain is built from TRBV14 and TRBJ1-1, with the identity of the D gene unclear. The receptor was derived from a woman aged 80 or older with COVID-19, enrolled during active disease. The sample consisted of peripheral blood. CDR3 region: CASSQGGNTEAFF. The DNA sequence is as follows: TGTGCCAGCAGCCAAGGAGGGAACACTGAAGCTTTCTTT.